A selection of T cell receptor beta chains follows, all from one sample in a study of cytomegalovirus exposure and HLA in healthy donors. Sequencing used immunoSEQ multiplex PCR; TCRdb keeps in-frame clones, though not all of them. The table shows 180,000 or so clones, with about four fifths occurring only once. The sequencing input was PBMCs. These receptors all come from a woman between 18 and 29 years old in good health and CMV-seropositive. Each CDR3 is given with its conserved first and last residue. Fields, in order: V gene, clone size, D gene, J gene, CDR3 protein, CDR3 DNA. D genes are given only for firm matches. For some rows the clone size is stated as once, few or many, or as a class when expanded; others skip it.

V: TRBV14; size: -; D: -; J: TRBJ2-7; CDR3: CASSQGIRASYEQYF; DNA: TGCGCCAGCAGCCAAGGAATTCGAGCGAGCTACGAGCAGTACTTC
V: TRBV4-2; size: -; D: -; J: TRBJ1-6; CDR3: CASSHLPRNRDNSPLHF; DNA: TGTGCCAGCAGCCACCTCCCAAGGAACCGGGATAATTCACCCCTCCACTTT
V: TRBV7-2; size: -; D: -; J: TRBJ1-2; CDR3: CASSSRSYGYTF; DNA: TGTGCCAGCAGCTCCCGGTCCTATGGCTACACCTTC
V: TRBV7-5; size: few; D: -; J: TRBJ2-7; CDR3: CVRSLRDSEQYF; DNA: TGTGTCAGAAGCTTAAGGGACTCCGAGCAGTACTTC
V: TRBV5-1; size: -; D: -; J: TRBJ2-7; CDR3: CASSLAGGSYEQYF; DNA: TGCGCCAGCAGCTTGGCCGGGGGATCCTACGAGCAGTACTTC
V: TRBV20-1; size: -; D: TRBD1; J: TRBJ1-4; CDR3: CSAEQGRKLFF; DNA: TGCAGTGCCGAACAGGGGAGAAAACTGTTTTTT
V: TRBV6-6; size: few; D: -; J: TRBJ2-2; CDR3: CASTGGSTGELFF; DNA: TGTGCCAGCACCGGGGGATCGACCGGGGAGCTGTTTTTT
V: TRBV7-9; size: -; D: TRBD2; J: TRBJ2-5; CDR3: CASNPGRGAEETQYF; DNA: TGTGCCAGCAACCCGGGGCGGGGGGCCGAGGAGACCCAGTACTTC
V: TRBV6-5; size: -; D: TRBD1; J: TRBJ2-7; CDR3: CASSGTAASYEQYF; DNA: TGTGCCAGCAGTGGGACAGCCGCCTCCTACGAGCAGTACTTC
V: TRBV29-1; size: -; D: -; J: TRBJ1-3; CDR3: CSVEGSRSGNTIYF; DNA: TGCAGCGTTGAAGGTAGTCGCTCTGGAAACACCATATATTTT
V: TRBV19; size: -; D: TRBD1; J: TRBJ2-4; CDR3: CASSITGDSKNIQYF; DNA: TGTGCCAGTAGTATAACAGGGGATTCCAAAAACATTCAGTACTTC
V: TRBV9; size: -; D: TRBD2; J: TRBJ2-5; CDR3: CASSGLAGGQETQYF; DNA: TGTGCCAGCAGCGGATTAGCGGGGGGGCAAGAGACCCAGTACTTC
V: TRBV15; size: -; D: -; J: TRBJ1-4; CDR3: CATSLGRSGEEKLFF; DNA: TGTGCCACCAGTCTTGGACGGAGCGGGGAAGAAAAACTGTTTTTT
V: TRBV2; size: -; D: -; J: TRBJ2-3; CDR3: CASSLTDTQYF; DNA: TGTGCCAGCAGTCTAACAGATACGCAGTATTTT
V: TRBV5-1; size: -; D: -; J: TRBJ1-4; CDR3: CASSLTRTHEKLFF; DNA: TGCGCCAGCAGCCTTACACGGACTCATGAAAAACTGTTTTTT
V: TRBV19; size: -; D: -; J: TRBJ1-2; CDR3: CASSIRGQGYTF; DNA: TGTGCCAGTAGTATACGTGGGCAGGGCTACACCTTC
V: TRBV13; size: -; D: -; J: TRBJ1-1; CDR3: CASSLVTGWNTEAFF; DNA: TGTGCCAGCAGCTTAGTTACAGGGTGGAACACTGAAGCTTTCTTT
V: TRBV4-1; size: -; D: -; J: TRBJ1-2; CDR3: CASSQDGGALYGYTF; DNA: TGCGCCAGCAGCCAAGATGGGGGGGCGCTCTATGGCTACACCTTC
V: TRBV20-1; size: -; D: -; J: TRBJ2-5; CDR3: CSATLETQYF; DNA: TGCAGTGCTACTTTAGAGACCCAGTACTTC
V: TRBV29-1; size: -; D: TRBD1; J: TRBJ2-7; CDR3: CSVRVPGQGASYEQYF; DNA: TGCAGCGTCCGCGTTCCGGGACAGGGGGCGTCCTACGAGCAGTACTTC
V: TRBV4-3; size: -; D: TRBD2; J: TRBJ2-1; CDR3: CASSQEASGGANEQFF; DNA: TGCGCCAGCAGCCAAGAGGCTAGCGGGGGGGCGAATGAGCAGTTCTTC
V: TRBV7-8; size: -; D: -; J: TRBJ2-7; CDR3: CASSSVRGYYEQYF; DNA: TGTGCCAGCAGCTCTGTCCGGGGATACTACGAGCAGTACTTC
V: TRBV18; size: -; D: -; J: TRBJ1-1; CDR3: CASSPWGRTDTEAFF; DNA: TGTGCCAGCTCACCGTGGGGGCGTACGGACACTGAAGCTTTCTTT
V: TRBV5-5; size: -; D: -; J: TRBJ2-5; CDR3: CASSTGTILETQYF; DNA: TGTGCCAGCAGCACAGGGACAATCTTAGAGACCCAGTACTTC
V: TRBV4-1; size: -; D: TRBD1; J: TRBJ1-5; CDR3: CASSRVGQGYSNQPQHF; DNA: TGCGCCAGCAGCCGCGTGGGACAGGGATATAGCAATCAGCCCCAGCATTTT
V: TRBV5-1; size: -; D: TRBD2; J: TRBJ2-5; CDR3: CASSSGLAGEETQYF; DNA: TGCGCCAGCAGCTCAGGACTAGCGGGGGAAGAGACCCAGTACTTC
V: TRBV25-1; size: -; D: -; J: TRBJ2-7; CDR3: CASEGGTYEQYF; DNA: TGTGCCAGCGAAGGGGGAACCTACGAGCAGTACTTC
V: TRBV7-2; size: -; D: -; J: TRBJ1-2; CDR3: CASSLVTGGAGRGYTF; DNA: TGTGCCAGCAGCTTAGTGACCGGGGGGGCCGGTCGTGGCTACACCTTC
V: TRBV19; size: -; D: -; J: TRBJ1-1; CDR3: CASSPLGRPGTEAFF; DNA: TGTGCCAGTTCCCCCTTGGGCAGGCCGGGGACTGAAGCTTTCTTT
V: TRBV6-5; size: -; D: -; J: TRBJ2-7; CDR3: CASSTGTSYEQYF; DNA: TGTGCCAGCAGTACCGGGACATCTTACGAGCAGTACTTC
V: TRBV7-9; size: -; D: -; J: TRBJ1-2; CDR3: CASSLSTETVNYGYTF; DNA: TGTGCCAGCAGCTTATCCACCGAGACAGTCAACTATGGCTACACCTTC
V: TRBV4-2; size: -; D: TRBD2; J: TRBJ2-5; CDR3: CASSQVVAGERETQYF; DNA: TGTGCCAGCAGCCAAGTGGTAGCGGGGGAGAGGGAGACCCAGTACTTC
V: TRBV29-1; size: -; D: TRBD2; J: TRBJ2-3; CDR3: CSLYPLAGGPDTQYF; DNA: TGCAGCCTATACCCACTAGCGGGGGGACCGGATACGCAGTATTTT